This T cell receptor (beta chain) was profiled in a study of CD8 T cells in ankylosing spondylitis. The study, taken as a whole, reports: A TCR beta motif of several highly homologous variants seemed to mark ankylosing spondylitis blood. Prior work had noted some motif variants in reactive arthritis blood and synovial fluid.

Quantitative 5'-RACE with molecular barcodes was used to make the TCR beta libraries. TCRdb fed the 5' RACE reads into MiXCR, producing one record per CDR3 protein. This sample has 250,000 or so distinct CDR3 sequences, with 10% found just once. Trimming stripped 0 bases from V and 2 bases from J, with 11 bases between. The germline gives CDR1 DFQATT, CDR2 SNEGSKA (reference sequence). The CDR3 loop spans 15 amino acids. This clonotype showed up many times. Its target is unknown. This TCR derives from a male donor with ankylosing spondylitis or in good health (not recorded which). The chain links TRBV20-1 to TRBJ2-4, with D perhaps matching TRBD1 (5 bases). Sample: blood, either unsorted or a sorted T cell fraction (not recorded which). The CDR3 here is CSARDRDVPKNIQYF. The DNA for the CDR3 is TGCAGTGCTAGAGACAGGGATGTGCCCAAAAACATTCAGTACTTC.